Each of the 11 T cell receptor beta chains below was sequenced from the same sample in a study of cytomegalovirus exposure and HLA in healthy donors. PCR used 60 Vbeta primers and 13 Jbeta primers. Produced via immunoSEQ multiplex PCR; TCRdb's table is partial and in-frame only. The table has about 190,000 clones, approximately 82% seen once. The specimen was PBMCs. The receptor source for this set is a woman aged 50 to 60 in good health and CMV-seropositive.

This rearrangement joins TRBV27 to TRBJ2-2, with D possibly TRBD2 on 6 matching bases. CDR3 length: 13 amino acids. Trimming shortened V by 6 bases and J by 1 base, and 6 bases separated the two germline ends. The germline V gene has CDR1 MNHEY and CDR2 SMNVEV (reference sequence). This chain's CDR3 is CASRGGNTGELFF. The CDR3 DNA is TGTGCCAGCAGGGGGGGGAACACCGGGGAGCTGTTTTTT.

The chain joins TRBV6-1 to TRBJ2-7, with 12 bases aligning to TRBD2. The V gene end was trimmed by 6 bases and the J gene end by 4 bases; junction bases not matched to a gene: 7. The CDR3 covers 15 residues. Germline CDR1 reads MNHNS; CDR2 reads SASEGT. CDR3 nucleotides: TGTGCCAGCAGCCACTCTAGCGGGGGGGATTACGAGCAGTACTTC. This codes for CASSHSSGGDYEQYF.

With regard to this clone: Other nucleotide sequences from this sample produce the same CDR3. This sequence joins TRBV9 and TRBJ2-1; possibly TRBD1 for D (6 bases). CDR1 is SGDLS and CDR2 is YYNGEE in the germline V gene. The ends were cut back, 2 bases at V and 9 bases at J, with 15 bases in the middle. The CDR3 runs to 14 residues. The CDR3 loop is CASSVVVGAGEQFF. The CDR3 DNA sequence: TGTGCCAGCAGCGTGGTGGTGGGGGCTGGTGAGCAGTTCTTC.

J is TRBJ2-7 and V is TRBV7-7, with 9 positions matching TRBD2. The CDR3 loop spans 15 amino acids. Germline CDR1 is SSHAT and CDR2 is FNYEAQ (reference sequence). The junction had 4 bases not matched to a gene; V was cut back by 1 base and J by 3 bases. CDR3: CASSLDAGGNYEQYF. The CDR3 DNA follows: TGTGCCAGCAGCTTAGATGCGGGGGGGAACTACGAGCAGTACTTC.

CDR3 in amino acids: CASSQVSGAGQPQHF. Here the CDR3 DNA reads TGCGCCAGCAGCCAAGTTTCAGGGGCGGGTCAGCCCCAGCATTTT. V is TRBV4-3 and J is TRBJ1-5; possibly TRBD1 for D (6 bases). Trimming left V 1 base short and J 6 bases short, with 13 bases between. CDR1 and CDR2 from the germline V gene are LGHNA and YSLEER. This CDR3 contains 15 residues.

This sequence joins TRBV4-1 and TRBJ2-1; 11 bases align to TRBD2. The germline V gene encodes CDR1 MGHRA and CDR2 YSYEKL. CDR3 length: 18 amino acids. V shed 0 bases, J shed 5 bases, and the junction held 9 bases outside the gene matches. The CDR3 DNA reads as TGCGCCAGCAGCCAAGATCGGGCTAGCGGGGGGCCAGACAATGAGCAGTTCTTC. Residues: CASSQDRASGGPDNEQFF.

The J gene is TRBJ2-5, the V gene TRBV30; a weak D match, TRBD2 (6 bases). Trimming took off 3 bases at V and 5 bases at J, with 19 bases between the two ends. Germline-derived CDR1 and CDR2 are GTSNPN and SVGIG (reference sequence). The CDR3 runs to 15 residues. DNA of the CDR3: TGTGCCTGGAGCTCGGGACTTTCCCCTTGGGAGACCCAGTACTTC. Translating it yields CAWSSGLSPWETQYF. Using reference TRBV30 and TRBJ2-5 for the parts outside the CDR3, the full variable domain is SQTIHQWPATLVQPVGSPLSLECTVEGTSNPNLYWYRQAAGRGLQLLFYSVGIGQISSEVPQNLSASRPQDRQFILSSKKLLLSDSGFYLCAWSSGLSPWETQYFGPGTRLLVL.

The chain is built from TRBV4-1 and TRBJ2-7, with a weak D call TRBD1 (6 bases). V lost 1 base and J 2 bases, leaving 21 bases between the germline ends. The germline gives CDR1 MGHRA, CDR2 YSYEKL. The CDR3 is made up of 18 amino acids. CDR3 bases: TGCGCCAGCAGCCAAGTGGATTTCCTACCGGGACAAACCTACGAGCAGTACTTC. Amino acid sequence: CASSQVDFLPGQTYEQYF.

The CDR3 sequence: CASSPRGQGFEQYF. The CDR3 region has the DNA TGTGCCAGCAGCCCAAGGGGACAGGGCTTCGAGCAGTACTTC. This sequence joins TRBV7-9 and TRBJ2-7, with TRBD1 matching 9 bases. J was trimmed by 6 bases and V by 5 bases; bases with no gene match: 8. CDR1 and CDR2 (germline): SEHNR, FQNEAQ (reference sequence). CDR3 length equals 14 residues.

V usage is TRBV27 and J usage is TRBJ2-6; D is undetermined. From germline, CDR1 is MNHEY and CDR2 SMNVEV (reference sequence). V lost 5 bases to trimming and J lost 0 bases, with 11 bases between them. This CDR3 is built from 16 residues. The CDR3 is CASSPGWSSGANVLTF. CDR3 bases: TGTGCCAGCAGTCCCGGCTGGAGCTCTGGGGCCAACGTCCTGACTTTC.

The rearrangement uses TRBV29-1 and TRBJ1-2; D remains ambiguous. This CDR3 is 12 amino acids long. The germline V gene encodes CDR1 SQVTM and CDR2 ANQGSEA. Trimming took 0 bases from V and 4 from J, leaving 6 bases between them. The CDR3 nucleotides are TGCAGCGTTGAAGACAGGATCTATGGCTACACCTTC. It specifies CSVEDRIYGYTF.